This is a list of T cell receptor beta chains from one sample in a study of identical twins. TCRdb re-analysed the 5' RACE reads in MiXCR, keeping a single row per CDR3 protein. The sample includes 600,000 to 700,000 distinct CDR3 sequences, about 20% of them seen just once. The sample also formed part of further work on T cells expressing NK-cell markers.

The sequenced material came from PBMCs. The receptors stem from a young woman in good health. Each CDR3 is given without its conserved first and last residue.

TRBV4-3	ASSQVALATETQY
TRBV20-1	SARLRRTSGANVLT
TRBV10-2	ASAIGWETQY
TRBV12-3/TRBV12-4	ASRPRGERYEQY
TRBV13	ASTFDRGKTQY
TRBV3-1	ASSPESLAGRGTQY
TRBV11-2	ASSYLLSSGGDTDTQY
TRBV7-9	ASTPALYGSSYEQY
TRBV5-1	ASSLIFQGNGGHEQF
TRBV27	ASSLRPRLWEQY
TRBV6-5	ASSSTREAGEQF
TRBV29-1	SVETVSTDTQY
TRBV20-1	SAFGAVHSYNEQF
TRBV2	ASSPETKAF
TRBV29-1	SVGLGDGAETQY
TRBV5-1	ASSLVLASGQNEQF
TRBV12-3/TRBV12-4	ASSPQGAGEQY
TRBV20-1	SHSWGDTQY
TRBV4-2	ASSQQKGDWSTDTQY
TRBV5-1	ASSLNRGSYEQY
TRBV5-1	ASSLGRRDEQY
TRBV3-1	ASSPRAVRYEQY
TRBV25-1	ASSSVEPSFGDTQY
TRBV4-3	ASSLSRNQPQH
TRBV6-1	ASSEGPFYTDTQY
TRBV3-1	ASSQVNEGTDTQY
TRBV20-1	SARGIEGNQPQH
TRBV14	ASSQLTTRRGELF
TRBV20-1	SASSLAPYNEQF
TRBV12-3/TRBV12-4	ASSPRTSADIQY
TRBV12-3/TRBV12-4	ATRGVGSPLH
TRBV12-3/TRBV12-4	ASSIPGQGPYEQY
TRBV20-1	SASEGANTGELF
TRBV12-3/TRBV12-4	ASSLDVDPEAF
TRBV7-2	ASSLGSQGLEGYT
TRBV27	ASSPSPGGELF
TRBV25-1	ASSGEGGKAF
TRBV4-2	ASSLRDPFYEQY
TRBV5-6	ASSSRRGQGWNTEAF
TRBV12-3/TRBV12-4	ASSLAELDTQY
TRBV12-5	ASGLEAGETQY
TRBV12-3/TRBV12-4	ASSRQGKGNQPQH
TRBV4-1	ASSQDFREVAF
TRBV5-1	ASSPDSPSPFYEQY
TRBV25-1	ASSQLAGGMDTQY